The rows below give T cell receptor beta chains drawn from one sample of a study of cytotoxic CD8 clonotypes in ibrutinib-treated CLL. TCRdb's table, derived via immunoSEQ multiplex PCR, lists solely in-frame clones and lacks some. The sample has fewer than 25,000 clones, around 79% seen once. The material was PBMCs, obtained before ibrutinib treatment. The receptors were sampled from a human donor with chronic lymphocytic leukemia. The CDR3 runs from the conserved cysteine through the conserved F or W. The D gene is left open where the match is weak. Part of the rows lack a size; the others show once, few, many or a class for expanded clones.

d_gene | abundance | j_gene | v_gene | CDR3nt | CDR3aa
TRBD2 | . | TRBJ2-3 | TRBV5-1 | TGCGCCAGCAGCTTAGGCTCCGGACTAGCGGGGGAAAAGACGCAGTATTTT | CASSLGSGLAGEKTQYF
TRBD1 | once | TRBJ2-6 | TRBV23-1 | TGCGCCAGCGAGGACAGGGACTCTGGGGCCAACGTCCTGACTTTC | CASEDRDSGANVLTF
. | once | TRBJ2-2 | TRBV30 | TGTGCCTGGAGTGTAGTATCCCCGTACACCGGGGAGCTGTTTTTT | CAWSVVSPYTGELFF
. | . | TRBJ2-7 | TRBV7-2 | TGTGCCAGCAGCTTATTTTCCGAGCAGTACTTC | CASSLFSEQYF
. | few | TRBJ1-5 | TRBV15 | TGTGCCACCAGCGAAGGGGCTTGGAGCAATCAGCCCCAGCATTTT | CATSEGAWSNQPQHF
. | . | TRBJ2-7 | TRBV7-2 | TGTGCCAGCAGCTTAGCGTCAGCCGTGGACTCCTACGAGCAGTACTTC | CASSLASAVDSYEQYF
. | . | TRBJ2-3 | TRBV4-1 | TGCGCCAGCAGCCAAGCCATCAGGACAGTAATATACACAGATACGCAGTATTTT | CASSQAIRTVIYTDTQYF
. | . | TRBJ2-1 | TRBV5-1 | TGCGCCAGCAGCTTGTTTCACGTGGTCTCCTACAATGAGCAGTTCTTC | CASSLFHVVSYNEQFF
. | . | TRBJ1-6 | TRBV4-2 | TGTGCCAGCAGCCCCCGACGGGGAGTTGGAAACGAGATGGTCCCCCTCCACTTT | CASSPRRGVGNEMVPLHF
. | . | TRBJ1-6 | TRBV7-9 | TGTGCCAGCATGGGATACGCTCGGGGTTCACCCCTCCACTTT | CASMGYARGSPLHF
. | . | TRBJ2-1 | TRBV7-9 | TGTGCCAGCAGCTCGGGAGCCTACAATGAGCAGTTCTTC | CASSSGAYNEQFF
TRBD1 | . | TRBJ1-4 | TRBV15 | TGTGCCACCAGCGGGGACAGGGGGGAAAAACTGTTTTTT | CATSGDRGEKLFF
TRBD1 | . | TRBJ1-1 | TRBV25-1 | TGTGCCAGCAGTGACCCACAGGGGGCGCGGGGTACTGAAGCTTTCTTT | CASSDPQGARGTEAFF
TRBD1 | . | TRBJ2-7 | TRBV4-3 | TGCGCCAGCAGCCCACAGTACAGGGGGTCCTACGAGCAGTACTTC | CASSPQYRGSYEQYF
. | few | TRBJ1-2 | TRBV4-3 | TGCGCCAGCAGCCAAGGGAGATATGGCTACACCTTC | CASSQGRYGYTF
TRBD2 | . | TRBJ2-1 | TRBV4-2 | TGTGCCAGCAGCCAAGATCGGCGGGAGGGCCGGTACAATGAGCAGTTCTTC | CASSQDRREGRYNEQFF
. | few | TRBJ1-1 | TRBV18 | TGTGCCAGCTCACCAACTCCGGGACCGATAAGTGGGAACACTGAAGCTTTCTTT | CASSPTPGPISGNTEAFF
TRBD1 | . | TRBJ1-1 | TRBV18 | TGTGCCAGCTCACCTGGACAGGGGGTTGAAGCTTTCTTT | CASSPGQGVEAFF
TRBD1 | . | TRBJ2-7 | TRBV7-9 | TGTGCCAGCAGCTTAGGACAGGGGGCCTACGAGCAGTACTTC | CASSLGQGAYEQYF
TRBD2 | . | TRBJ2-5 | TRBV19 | TGTGCCAGTAGTATTAAAATCAGCGCTAGCGGGTTACAAGAGACCCAGTACTTC | CASSIKISASGLQETQYF
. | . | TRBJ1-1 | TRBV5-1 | TGCGCCAGCAGCTTGGCTTTAGGGGGTGGTGGGACTGAAGCTTTCTTT | CASSLALGGGGTEAFF
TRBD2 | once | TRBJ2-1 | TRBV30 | TGTGCCTGGTCCGGGGGGGCTTTGTACAATGAGCAGTTCTTC | CAWSGGALYNEQFF
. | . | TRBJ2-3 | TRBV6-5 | TGTGCCAGCAGTTATCACTCAAGGGGAAAAAGGGATACGCAGTATTTT | CASSYHSRGKRDTQYF
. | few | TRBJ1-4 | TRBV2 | TGTGCCAGCAGTGACGGCGCGGGGATTAATGAAAAACTGTTTTTT | CASSDGAGINEKLFF
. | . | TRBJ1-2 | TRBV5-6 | TGTGCCAGCAGCTCGCGGTGGGAAGGGGACTATGGCTACACCTTC | CASSSRWEGDYGYTF
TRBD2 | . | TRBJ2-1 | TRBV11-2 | TGTGCCAGCAGCGCTTACAGCGGGGGTACCAATGAGCAGTTCTTC | CASSAYSGGTNEQFF
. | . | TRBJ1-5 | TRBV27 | TGTGCCAGCAGACCGACATATCTGGTGCAGGGTCCTCAGCCCCAGCATTTT | CASRPTYLVQGPQPQHF
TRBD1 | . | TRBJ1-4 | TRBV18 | TGTGCCAGCTCACCGGTCGCCGGGACAGCTAATGAAAAACTGTTTTTT | CASSPVAGTANEKLFF
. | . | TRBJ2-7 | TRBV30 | TGTGCCTGGAGGGGCCCAGGTGACGAGCAGTACTTC | CAWRGPGDEQYF
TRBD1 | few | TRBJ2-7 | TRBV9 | TGTGCCAGCAGCGTAGCTCATACAGGGGGTCAATACGAGCAGTACTTC | CASSVAHTGGQYEQYF
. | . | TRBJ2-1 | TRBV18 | TGTGCCAGCTCACCTCTCGGGACCCACAATGAGCAGTTCTTC | CASSPLGTHNEQFF
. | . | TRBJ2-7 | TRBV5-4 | TGTGCCAGCAGCTTGGCACGCGAGCAGTACTTC | CASSLAREQYF
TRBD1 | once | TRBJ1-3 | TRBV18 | TGTGCCAGCTCACTTCGGGGTGACAGGGGGCGAGTTACTGGAAACACCATATATTTT | CASSLRGDRGRVTGNTIYF
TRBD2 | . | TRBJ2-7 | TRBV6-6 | TGTGCCAGCGGAATGACTAGCGGGAGTTCCTACGAGCAGTACTTC | CASGMTSGSSYEQYF
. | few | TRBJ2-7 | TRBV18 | TGTGCCAGCTCACCCTCCGAGGGCTCGGGTGAGCAGTACTTC | CASSPSEGSGEQYF
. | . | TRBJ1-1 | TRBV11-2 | TGTGCCAGCAGCCGAAGGGGGGCGACTGAAGCTTTCTTT | CASSRRGATEAFF
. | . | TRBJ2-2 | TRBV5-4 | TGTGCCAGCAGCTGGCAAGTGGGGAACACCGGGGAGCTGTTTTTT | CASSWQVGNTGELFF
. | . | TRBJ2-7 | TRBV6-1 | TGTGCCAGCAGCTACACGTTGTACGAGCAGTACTTC | CASSYTLYEQYF
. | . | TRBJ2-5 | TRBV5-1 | TGCGCCAGCAGCCGGGACACGGGAGAGACCCAGTACTTC | CASSRDTGETQYF
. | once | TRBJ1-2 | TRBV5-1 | TGCGCCAGCAGCCCCGGGGGGCTGCAAACCCTTCTTCGCTACACCTTC | CASSPGGLQTLLRYTF
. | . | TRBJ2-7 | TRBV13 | TGTGCCAGCAATTCACCGGGCCTCGTTGAGCAGTACTTC | CASNSPGLVEQYF
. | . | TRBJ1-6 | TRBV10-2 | TGCGCCAGCAGTGTTGAGGGGGACAATTCACCCCTCCACTTT | CASSVEGDNSPLHF
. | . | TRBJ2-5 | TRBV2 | TGTGCCAGCAGTAAATTGGGGGCTGGCAGTTGGTACCAAGAGACCCAGTACTTC | CASSKLGAGSWYQETQYF
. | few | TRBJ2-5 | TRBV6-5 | TGTGCCAGCAGTTACGGGGGATCGGGTGAGACCCAGTACTTC | CASSYGGSGETQYF
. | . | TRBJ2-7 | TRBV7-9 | TGTGCCAGCAGCTTATATGCGGCGGTCTCCTACGAGCAGTACTTC | CASSLYAAVSYEQYF
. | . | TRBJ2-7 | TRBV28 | TGTGCCAGCAGTTTGGTATACGAGCAGTACTTC | CASSLVYEQYF
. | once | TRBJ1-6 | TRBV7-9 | TGTGCCAGCAGCTACCCTGGGGGGGGAAATTCACCCCTCCACTTT | CASSYPGGGNSPLHF
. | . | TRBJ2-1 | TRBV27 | TGTGCCAGCAGTGAAAGAAACAATGAGCAGTTCTTC | CASSERNNEQFF
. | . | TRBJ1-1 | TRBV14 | TGTGCCAGCAGCCAACGCGAGGGCGTGATGAACACTGAAGCTTTCTTT | CASSQREGVMNTEAFF
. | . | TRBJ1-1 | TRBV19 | TGTGCCAGTAGTCGTTTGGGCATGAACACTGAAGCTTTCTTT | CASSRLGMNTEAFF
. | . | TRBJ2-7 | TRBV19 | TGTGCCAGTGGGTTGCGGGACAAAGGCTACGAGCAGTACTTC | CASGLRDKGYEQYF